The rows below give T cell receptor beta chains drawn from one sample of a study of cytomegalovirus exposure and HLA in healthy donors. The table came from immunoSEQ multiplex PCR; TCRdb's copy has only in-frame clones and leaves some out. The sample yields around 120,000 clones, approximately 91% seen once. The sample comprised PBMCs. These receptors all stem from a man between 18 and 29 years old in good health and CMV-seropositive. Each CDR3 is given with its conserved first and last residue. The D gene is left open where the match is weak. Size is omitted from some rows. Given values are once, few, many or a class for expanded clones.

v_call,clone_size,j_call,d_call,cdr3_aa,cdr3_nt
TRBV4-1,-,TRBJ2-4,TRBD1,CASSQTTGRAKNIQYF,TGCGCCAGCAGCCAAACGACAGGGCGAGCCAAAAACATTCAGTACTTC
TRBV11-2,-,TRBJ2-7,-,CASRDSLGPYEQYF,TGTGCCAGCAGAGACAGCCTCGGGCCTTACGAGCAGTACTTC
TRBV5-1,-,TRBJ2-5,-,CASSLRRGQETQYF,TGCGCCAGCAGCTTAAGGAGGGGCCAAGAGACCCAGTACTTC
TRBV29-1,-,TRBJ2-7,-,CSVELQRDSYEQYF,TGCAGCGTTGAACTCCAGAGGGATTCCTACGAGCAGTACTTC
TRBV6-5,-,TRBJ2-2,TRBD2,CASRPSGGITGELFF,TGTGCCAGCAGACCCAGCGGGGGAATCACCGGGGAGCTGTTTTTT
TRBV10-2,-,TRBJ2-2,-,CASSPGETGELFF,TGCGCCAGCAGCCCCGGGGAGACCGGGGAGCTGTTTTTT
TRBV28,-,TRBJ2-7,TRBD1,CASRIGTGGISEQYF,TGTGCCAGCAGGATCGGGACAGGGGGTATCTCCGAGCAGTACTTC
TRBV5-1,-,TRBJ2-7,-,CASSLNDEANYEQYF,TGCGCCAGCAGCTTGAATGATGAGGCTAACTACGAGCAGTACTTC
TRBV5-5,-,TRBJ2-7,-,CASSPLGARRRPTYEQYF,TGTGCCAGCAGCCCTCTTGGGGCCAGGCGCCGACCAACCTACGAGCAGTACTTC
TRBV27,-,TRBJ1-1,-,CASSLQGTYTEAFF,TGTGCCAGCAGTTTACAGGGCACATACACTGAAGCTTTCTTT
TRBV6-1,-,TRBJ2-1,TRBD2,CASSETSGGVLYNEQFF,TGTGCCAGCAGTGAAACTAGCGGGGGTGTTTTATACAATGAGCAGTTCTTC
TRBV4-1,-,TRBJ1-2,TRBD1,CASSQTGQGGYTF,TGCGCCAGCAGCCAGACTGGACAGGGAGGCTACACCTTC
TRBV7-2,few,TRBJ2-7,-,CASTLKPGGEQYF,TGTGCCAGCACCCTCAAACCGGGTGGGGAGCAGTACTTC
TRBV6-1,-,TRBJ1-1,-,CASSGRGRLNTEAFF,TGTGCCAGCAGTGGAAGGGGTAGATTGAACACTGAAGCTTTCTTT
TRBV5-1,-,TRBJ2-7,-,CASSLLVGVSSYEQYF,TGCGCCAGCAGCTTGTTAGTCGGGGTAAGCTCCTACGAGCAGTACTTC
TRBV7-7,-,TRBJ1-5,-,CASSAQTYTGNQPQHF,TGTGCTAGCAGCGCCCAGACCTACACAGGCAATCAGCCCCAGCATTTT
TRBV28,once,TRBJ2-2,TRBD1,CASDGQGAFGELFF,TGTGCCAGCGACGGACAGGGGGCTTTCGGGGAGCTGTTTTTT
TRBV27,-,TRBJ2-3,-,CASSSAADTQYF,TGTGCCAGCAGCTCCGCAGCGGATACGCAGTATTTT
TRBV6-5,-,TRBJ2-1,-,CASSYSRGSNEQFF,TGTGCCAGCAGTTACTCCCGGGGTAGCAATGAGCAGTTCTTC
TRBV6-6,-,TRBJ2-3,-,CASSYVGLSTDTQYF,TGTGCCAGCAGTTACGTCGGACTCAGCACAGATACGCAGTATTTT
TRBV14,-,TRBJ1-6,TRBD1,CASSQTGGSTYNSPLHF,TGTGCCAGCAGCCAGACAGGGGGGAGCACCTATAATTCACCCCTCCACTTT
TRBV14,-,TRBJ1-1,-,CASSQDGAYGGFRTEAFF,TGTGCCAGCAGCCAAGATGGAGCGTATGGGGGGTTTCGCACTGAAGCTTTCTTT
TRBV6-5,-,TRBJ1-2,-,CASSRDRNYGYTF,TGTGCCAGCAGCCGTGACAGAAACTATGGCTACACCTTC
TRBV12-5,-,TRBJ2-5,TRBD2,CASGYGGAPVETQYF,TGTGCTAGTGGTTACGGGGGGGCCCCTGTGGAGACCCAGTACTTC
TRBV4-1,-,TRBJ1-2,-,CASSQGPRWDGYTF,TGCGCCAGCAGCCAAGGCCCCAGGTGGGATGGCTACACCTTC
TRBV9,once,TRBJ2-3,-,CASSVEEAYSTDTQYF,TGTGCCAGCAGCGTAGAAGAGGCCTACTCCACAGATACGCAGTATTTT
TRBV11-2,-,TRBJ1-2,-,CASSFRGGYTF,TGTGCCAGCAGCTTCAGGGGTGGCTACACCTTC
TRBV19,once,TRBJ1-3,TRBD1,CASSTRTGASGNTIYF,TGTGCCAGTAGTACGCGGACAGGGGCCTCTGGAAACACCATATATTTT
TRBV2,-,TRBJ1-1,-,CATRGGTEAFF,TGTGCCACCCGCGGGGGCACTGAAGCTTTCTTT
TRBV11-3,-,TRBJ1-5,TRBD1,CASSSRQGGNQPQHF,TGTGCCAGCAGCTCCAGACAGGGGGGCAATCAGCCCCAGCATTTT
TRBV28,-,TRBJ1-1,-,CASSFRGVNTEAFF,TGTGCCAGCAGTTTCCGGGGGGTGAACACTGAAGCTTTCTTT
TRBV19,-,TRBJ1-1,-,CASSIVGGTEAFF,TGTGCCAGTAGTATAGTAGGGGGAACTGAAGCTTTCTTT
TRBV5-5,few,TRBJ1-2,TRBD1,CASSYGQGQHGYTF,TGTGCCAGCAGCTATGGACAGGGCCAACATGGCTACACCTTC
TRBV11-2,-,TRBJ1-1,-,CASQGKFRPGTEAFF,TGTGCCAGCCAGGGAAAGTTTAGGCCTGGCACTGAAGCTTTCTTT
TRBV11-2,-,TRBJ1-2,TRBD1,CASSSRQGAKGYGYTF,TGTGCCAGCAGCTCCCGACAGGGGGCGAAGGGCTATGGCTACACCTTC
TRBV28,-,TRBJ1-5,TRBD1,CASSGQARQPQHF,TGTGCCAGCTCGGGACAGGCGCGTCAGCCCCAGCATTTT
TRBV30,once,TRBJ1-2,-,CAWSVQANYGYTF,TGTGCCTGGAGTGTACAAGCTAACTATGGCTACACCTTC
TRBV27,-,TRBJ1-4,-,CASSFSGNANEKLFF,TGTGCCAGCAGTTTTTCGGGGAACGCTAATGAAAAACTGTTTTTT
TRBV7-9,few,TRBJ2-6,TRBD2,CASSPRERGISGANVLTF,TGTGCCAGCAGCCCCAGAGAGCGGGGGATCTCTGGGGCCAACGTCCTGACTTTC
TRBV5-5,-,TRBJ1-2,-,CASTLRRDPNYGYTF,TGTGCCAGCACCCTGAGGCGAGACCCTAACTATGGCTACACCTTC
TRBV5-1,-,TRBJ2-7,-,CASSLLQGDHEQYF,TGCGCCAGCAGCTTGTTACAGGGAGACCACGAGCAGTACTTC
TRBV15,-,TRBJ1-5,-,CATSRKGGQGNQPQHF,TGTGCCACCAGCAGAAAAGGTGGGCAGGGGAATCAGCCCCAGCATTTT
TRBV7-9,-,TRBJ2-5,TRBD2,CASSWTSGQETQYF,TGTGCCAGCAGCTGGACTAGCGGCCAAGAGACCCAGTACTTC
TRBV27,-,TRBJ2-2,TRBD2,CASSLYVGGTTGELFF,TGTGCCAGCAGTTTATACGTGGGGGGGACCACCGGGGAGCTGTTTTTT
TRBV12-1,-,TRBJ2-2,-,CASSLAGGNTGELFF,TGTGCCAGCAGCCTAGCGGGGGGGAACACCGGGGAGCTGTTTTTT
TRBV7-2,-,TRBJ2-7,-,CASSLVTGYEQYF,TGTGCCAGCAGCTTAGTTACGGGTTACGAGCAGTACTTC
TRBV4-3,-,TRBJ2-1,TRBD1,CASSQDWGQGPYNEQFF,TGCGCCAGCAGCCAGGATTGGGGACAGGGCCCCTACAATGAGCAGTTCTTC
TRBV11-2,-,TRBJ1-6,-,CASSLLNSPLHF,TGTGCCAGCAGCCTACTGAATTCACCCCTCCACTTT
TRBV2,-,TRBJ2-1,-,CASSVRGQGVHEQFF,TGTGCCAGCAGTGTTCGCGGTCAGGGCGTACATGAGCAGTTCTTC
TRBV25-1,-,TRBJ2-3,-,CASSRTTQSDTQYF,TGTGCCAGCAGCCGGACTACTCAATCAGATACGCAGTATTTT
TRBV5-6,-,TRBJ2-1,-,CASSPDTYSYNEQFF,TGTGCCAGCAGCCCTGACACCTACTCCTACAATGAGCAGTTCTTC
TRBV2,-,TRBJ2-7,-,CASSLDRSSYEQYF,TGTGCCAGCAGTCTTGACAGGAGCTCCTACGAGCAGTACTTC
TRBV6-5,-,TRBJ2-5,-,CASSFSQGLGRETQYF,TGTGCCAGCAGTTTCAGTCAGGGGCTCGGGAGGGAGACCCAGTACTTC
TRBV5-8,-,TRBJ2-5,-,CASSLDRIEQETQYF,TGTGCCAGCAGCTTGGACAGGATTGAGCAAGAGACCCAGTACTTC
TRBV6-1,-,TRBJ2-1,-,CASSAGRYNEQFF,TGTGCCAGCAGTGCGGGGAGGTACAATGAGCAGTTCTTC